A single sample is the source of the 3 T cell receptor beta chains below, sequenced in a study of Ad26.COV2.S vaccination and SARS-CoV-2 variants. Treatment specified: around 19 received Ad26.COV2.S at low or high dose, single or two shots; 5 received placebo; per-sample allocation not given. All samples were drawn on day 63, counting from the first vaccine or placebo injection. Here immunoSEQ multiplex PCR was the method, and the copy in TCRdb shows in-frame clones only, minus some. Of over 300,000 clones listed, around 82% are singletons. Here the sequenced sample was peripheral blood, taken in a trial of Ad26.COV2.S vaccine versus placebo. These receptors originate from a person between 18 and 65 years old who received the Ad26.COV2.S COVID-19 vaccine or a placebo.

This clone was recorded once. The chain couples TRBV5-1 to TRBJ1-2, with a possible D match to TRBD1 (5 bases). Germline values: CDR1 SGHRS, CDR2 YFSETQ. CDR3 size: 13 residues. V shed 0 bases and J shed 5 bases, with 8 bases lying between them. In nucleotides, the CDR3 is TGCGCCAGCAGCTTGGGAGGGGTATATGGCTACACCTTC. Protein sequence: CASSLGGVYGYTF.

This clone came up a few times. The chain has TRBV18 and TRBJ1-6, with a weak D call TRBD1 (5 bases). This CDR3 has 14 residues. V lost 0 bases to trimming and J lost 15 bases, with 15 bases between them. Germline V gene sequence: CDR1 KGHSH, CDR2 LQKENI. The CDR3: CASSPPGRPEVLHF. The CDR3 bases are TGTGCCAGCTCACCACCGGGGCGGCCAGAGGTCCTCCACTTT.

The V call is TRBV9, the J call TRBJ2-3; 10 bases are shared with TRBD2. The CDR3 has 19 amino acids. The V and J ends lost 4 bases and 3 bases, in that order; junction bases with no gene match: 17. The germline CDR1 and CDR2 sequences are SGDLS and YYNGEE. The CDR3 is CASSPSVDSGGALTDTQYF. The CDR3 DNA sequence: TGTGCCAGCAGCCCGAGCGTTGACAGCGGGGGGGCCCTAACAGATACGCAGTATTTT.